This T cell receptor (beta chain) was observed in a study of blood T cell repertoires in COVID-19. Study details: Samples taken during acute and convalescent COVID-19 were collected in the United States, Italy and Spain.

CDR1 is SGDLS, CDR2 YYNGEE, per germline. V lost 6 bases, J lost 0 bases, and 11 bases stayed unmatched. The CDR3 length is 16 residues. Measured with immunoSEQ multiplex PCR; TCRdb has only the in-frame clones, and not every one. The table shows 200,000 or so clones, with roughly 84% occurring only once. All enrollees were roughly 18 to 100 years old and from 25 or so US areas. The receptor comes from a man aged 25 to 40 in a cohort exposed to, infected with or recovered from COVID-19 (not recorded which). This chain joins TRBV9 and TRBJ1-1; TRBD1 aligns across 7 bases. The material sequenced was PBMCs or T cells enriched from blood (not recorded which). The CDR3 DNA follows: TGTGCCAGCAACCCCTGGGACAGCTTAATGAACACTGAAGCTTTCTTT. Translating it yields CASNPWDSLMNTEAFF.